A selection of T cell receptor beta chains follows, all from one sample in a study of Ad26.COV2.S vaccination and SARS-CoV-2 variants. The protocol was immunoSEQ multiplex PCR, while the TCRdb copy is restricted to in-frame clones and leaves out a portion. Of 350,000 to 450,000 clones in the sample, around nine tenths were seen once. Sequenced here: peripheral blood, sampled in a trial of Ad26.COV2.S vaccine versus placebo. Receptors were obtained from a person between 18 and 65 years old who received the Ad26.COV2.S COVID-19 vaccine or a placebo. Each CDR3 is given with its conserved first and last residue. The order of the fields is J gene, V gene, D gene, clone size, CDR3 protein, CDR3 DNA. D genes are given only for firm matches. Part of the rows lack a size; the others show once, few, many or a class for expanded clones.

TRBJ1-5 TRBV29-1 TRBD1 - CSVLDRANNQPQHF TGCAGCGTCCTCGACAGGGCAAACAATCAGCCCCAGCATTTT
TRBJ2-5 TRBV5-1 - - CASSVGSWGDQETQYF TGCGCCAGCAGCGTTGGGTCCTGGGGGGATCAAGAGACCCAGTACTTC
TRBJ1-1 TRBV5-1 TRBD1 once CASSFSPHGTGGKDTEAFF TGCGCCAGCAGCTTCTCTCCGCACGGGACAGGGGGAAAGGACACTGAAGCTTTCTTT
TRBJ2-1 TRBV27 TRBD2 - CASSFVKRGTYNEQFF TGTGCCAGCAGTTTCGTCAAGCGGGGCACCTACAATGAGCAGTTCTTC
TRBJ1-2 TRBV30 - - CAWTTVTPPSGGYTF TGTGCCTGGACCACGGTGACACCCCCGAGTGGGGGCTACACCTTC
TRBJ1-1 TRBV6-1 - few CASSEGSVLTEAFF TGTGCCAGCAGTGAAGGATCTGTATTGACTGAAGCTTTCTTT
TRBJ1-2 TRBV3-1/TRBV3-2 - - CASSQDYGYTF TGTGCCAGCAGCCAGGACTATGGCTACACCTTC
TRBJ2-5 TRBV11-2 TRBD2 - CASRPSSKLAAETQYF TGTGCCAGCAGACCCTCCTCTAAGCTAGCGGCAGAGACCCAGTACTTC
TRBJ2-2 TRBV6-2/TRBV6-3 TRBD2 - CASSYPGTSGATPWPGELFF TGTGCCAGCAGTTACCCCGGGACTAGCGGGGCGACCCCCTGGCCCGGGGAGCTGTTTTTT
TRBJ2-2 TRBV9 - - CASSPTGGELFF TGTGCCAGCAGCCCGACTGGGGGGGAGCTGTTTTTT
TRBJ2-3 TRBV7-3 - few CASSTVASSADTQYF TGTGCCAGCAGCACAGTTGCTAGCAGTGCAGATACGCAGTATTTT
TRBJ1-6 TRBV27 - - CASSILGGPFRSYNSPLHF TGTGCCAGCAGTATCCTAGGGGGACCGTTCCGCTCCTATAATTCACCCCTCCACTTT
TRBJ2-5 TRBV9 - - CASSVGRTQETQYF TGTGCCAGCAGCGTTGGACGTACACAAGAGACCCAGTACTTC
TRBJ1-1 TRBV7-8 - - CASSLVRGFSSGREKNTEAFF TGTGCCAGCAGCCTCGTTAGGGGGTTTAGCTCGGGGAGAGAAAAGAACACTGAAGCTTTCTTT
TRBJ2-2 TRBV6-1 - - CASTEQANTGELFF TGTGCCAGCACTGAACAGGCGAACACCGGGGAGCTGTTTTTT
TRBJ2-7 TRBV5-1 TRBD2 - CASSLTVSGVYEQYF TGCGCCAGCAGCCTGACAGTTAGCGGGGTCTACGAGCAGTACTTC
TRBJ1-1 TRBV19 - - CASSRRTVLDTEAFF TGTGCCAGTAGTAGACGGACGGTCCTTGACACTGAAGCTTTCTTT
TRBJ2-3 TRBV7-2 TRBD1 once CASSLSGTGGTDTQYF TGTGCCAGCAGCTTATCCGGGACAGGGGGCACAGATACGCAGTATTTT
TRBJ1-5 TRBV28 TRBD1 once CASSLQGMSNQPQHF TGTGCCAGCAGTCTACAGGGGATGAGCAATCAGCCCCAGCATTTT
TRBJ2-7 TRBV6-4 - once CASSRTTGSGEQYF TGTGCCAGCAGCCGGACCACAGGGTCAGGCGAGCAGTACTTC
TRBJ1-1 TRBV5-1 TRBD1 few CASSLGDRGNTEAFF TGCGCCAGCAGCTTGGGGGACAGGGGGAACACTGAAGCTTTCTTT
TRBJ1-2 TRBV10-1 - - CASSEPSAVANYGYTF TGCGCCAGCAGTGAGCCCTCGGCGGTAGCTAACTATGGCTACACCTTC
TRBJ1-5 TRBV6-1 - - CASSEASRFVHQPQHF TGTGCCAGCAGTGAGGCATCCAGGTTTGTCCATCAGCCCCAGCATTTT
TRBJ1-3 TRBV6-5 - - CASRPLGGHTIYF TGTGCCAGCAGACCTCTCGGGGGCCACACCATATATTTT
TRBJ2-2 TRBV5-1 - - CASSSFPGTNTGELFF TGCGCCAGCAGCTCGTTCCCGGGAACCAACACCGGGGAGCTGTTTTTT
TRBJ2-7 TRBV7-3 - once CASSLLAGRSYEQYF TGTGCCAGCAGCTTACTCGCGGGGCGTTCCTACGAGCAGTACTTC
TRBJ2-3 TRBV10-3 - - CAISYEAHSTDTQYF TGTGCCATCAGTTATGAGGCGCATAGCACAGATACGCAGTATTTT
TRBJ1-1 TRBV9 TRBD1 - CASSADRGPGTEAFF TGTGCCAGCAGCGCAGACAGGGGACCAGGCACTGAAGCTTTCTTT
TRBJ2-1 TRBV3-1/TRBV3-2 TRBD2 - CASSQDLRGLAGGTPPDNEQFF TGTGCCAGCAGCCAAGATCTTCGGGGACTAGCGGGGGGAACTCCCCCGGACAATGAGCAGTTCTTC
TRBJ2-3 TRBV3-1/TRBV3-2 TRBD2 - CASSQYNGLADTQYF TGTGCCAGCAGCCAGTACAACGGACTAGCAGATACGCAGTATTTT
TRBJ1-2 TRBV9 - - CASSVSQGPWYGYTF TGTGCCAGCAGCGTATCTCAGGGGCCCTGGTATGGCTACACCTTC
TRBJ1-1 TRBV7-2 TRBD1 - CASSSLGQGVSANTEAFF TGTGCCAGCAGCTCCCTTGGACAGGGGGTTAGTGCGAACACTGAAGCTTTCTTT
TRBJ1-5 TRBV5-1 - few CASSLGSNQPQHF TGCGCCAGCAGCTTGGGAAGCAATCAGCCCCAGCATTTT
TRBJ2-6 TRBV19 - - CDIRTVFSGANVLTF TGTGATATACGGACGGTTTTCTCTGGGGCCAACGTCCTGACTTTC
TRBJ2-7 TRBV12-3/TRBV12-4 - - CASRGRSEQYF TGTGCCAGCAGGGGAAGGTCGGAGCAGTACTTC
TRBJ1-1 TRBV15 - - CATSRDSRTVGAEAFF TGTGCCACCAGCAGGGACTCTAGGACGGTAGGGGCTGAAGCTTTCTTT
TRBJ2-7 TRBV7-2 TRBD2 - CASSLALAGGYEQYF TGTGCCAGCAGCTTAGCACTAGCGGGGGGATACGAGCAGTACTTC
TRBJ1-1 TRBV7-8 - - CASSLGGRDTEAFF TGTGCCAGCAGCTTAGGGGGCAGAGACACTGAAGCTTTCTTT
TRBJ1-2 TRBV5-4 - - CASSLLRDYGYTF TGTGCCAGCAGCTTACTTCGGGACTATGGCTACACCTTC
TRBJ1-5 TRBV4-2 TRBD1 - CASSQIPGQHNQPQHF TGTGCCAGCAGCCAAATCCCGGGACAGCACAATCAGCCCCAGCATTTT
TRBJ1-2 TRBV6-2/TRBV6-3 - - CASSYTPQGRLYGYTF TGTGCCAGCAGTTACACCCCGCAGGGGCGATTGTATGGCTACACCTTC
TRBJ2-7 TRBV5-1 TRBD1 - CASSSTGTGVYEQYF TGCGCCAGCAGCTCAACCGGGACAGGGGTGTACGAGCAGTACTTC
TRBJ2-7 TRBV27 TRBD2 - CASSLSLAGIYEQYF TGTGCCAGCAGTTTATCACTAGCGGGGATCTACGAGCAGTACTTC
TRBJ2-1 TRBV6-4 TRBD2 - CASKRKNSGGRVNEQFF TGTGCCAGCAAGAGGAAGAATAGCGGGGGGCGCGTGAATGAGCAGTTCTTC
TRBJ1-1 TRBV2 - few CASTRDGNTEAFF TGTGCCAGCACCCGGGACGGGAACACTGAAGCTTTCTTT
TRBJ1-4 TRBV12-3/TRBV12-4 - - CASSVGPAEKLFF TGTGCCAGCAGTGTGGGCCCTGCTGAAAAACTGTTTTTT
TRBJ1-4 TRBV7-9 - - CASSVDSATNEKLFF TGTGCCAGCAGCGTCGACTCAGCAACTAATGAAAAACTGTTTTTT
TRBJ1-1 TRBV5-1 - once CASSREGHPSTEAFF TGCGCCAGCAGCCGAGAGGGACACCCAAGCACTGAAGCTTTCTTT